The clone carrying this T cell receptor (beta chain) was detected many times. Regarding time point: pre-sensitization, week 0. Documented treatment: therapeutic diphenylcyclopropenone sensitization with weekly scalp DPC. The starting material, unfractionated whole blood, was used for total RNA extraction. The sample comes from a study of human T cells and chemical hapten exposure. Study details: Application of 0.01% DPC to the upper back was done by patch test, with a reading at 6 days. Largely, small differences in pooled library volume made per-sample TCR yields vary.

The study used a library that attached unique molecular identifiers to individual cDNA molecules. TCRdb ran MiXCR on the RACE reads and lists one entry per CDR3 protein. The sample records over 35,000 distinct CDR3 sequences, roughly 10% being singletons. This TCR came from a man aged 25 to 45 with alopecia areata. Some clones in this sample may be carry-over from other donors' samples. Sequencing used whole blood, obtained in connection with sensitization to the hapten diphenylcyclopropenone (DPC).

Here the CDR3 DNA reads TGTGCCAGCAGCTCACGACCTGATGGAACAGGGGGCTCCTACAATGAGCAGTTCTTC. The encoded protein is CASSSRPDGTGGSYNEQFF. The genes are TRBV7-6 and TRBJ2-1; 8 bases align to TRBD1. The V gene end was trimmed by 4 bases and the J gene end by 0 bases; junction bases not matched to a gene: 14. This CDR3 is 19 amino acids long. Germline values: CDR1 SGHVS, CDR2 FNYEAQ.